The rows below give T cell receptor beta chains drawn from one sample of a study of shared clonotypes between healthy human individuals. Clones were sequenced by immunoSEQ multiplex PCR, and TCRdb holds only the in-frame ones, with some missing. The sample shows more than 400,000 clones, more than 75% of them seen only once. The sequenced sample was PBMCs. Receptor source: a woman in her forties in good health. Some clones in this sample may be carry-over from other donors' samples. CDR3s leave out the opening cysteine and the closing phenylalanine or tryptophan. The order of the fields is V gene, J gene, CDR3 protein.

v_gene: TRBV7-9; j_gene: TRBJ2-2; CDR3aa: ASRSGTTNTGELF
v_gene: TRBV18; j_gene: TRBJ2-5; CDR3aa: ASSPGAGALETQY
v_gene: TRBV4-2; j_gene: TRBJ1-5; CDR3aa: ASSQASSNQPQH
v_gene: TRBV5-8; j_gene: TRBJ2-2; CDR3aa: ASSWGAGATGELF
v_gene: TRBV2; j_gene: TRBJ2-6; CDR3aa: ASSKDGANVLT
v_gene: TRBV4-3; j_gene: TRBJ1-2; CDR3aa: ASSQDLGDRAYGYT
v_gene: TRBV30; j_gene: TRBJ2-1; CDR3aa: AWIAGGVLNEQF
v_gene: TRBV2; j_gene: TRBJ2-1; CDR3aa: ASSGQGRYNEQF
v_gene: TRBV7-9; j_gene: TRBJ2-7; CDR3aa: ASSRRGYEQY
v_gene: TRBV7-8; j_gene: TRBJ1-1; CDR3aa: ASSHTGTEAF
v_gene: TRBV2; j_gene: TRBJ2-7; CDR3aa: ASKTGTTRTLEQY
v_gene: TRBV5-1; j_gene: TRBJ2-1; CDR3aa: ASSLKLTGDEQF
v_gene: TRBV6-1; j_gene: TRBJ2-2; CDR3aa: ASSELRSANTGELF
v_gene: TRBV5-4; j_gene: TRBJ2-1; CDR3aa: ASSLGGGSSFNEQF
v_gene: TRBV29-1; j_gene: TRBJ2-2; CDR3aa: SVAVRAGTGELF
v_gene: TRBV7-9; j_gene: TRBJ2-3; CDR3aa: ASSPPRRIKDTQY
v_gene: TRBV7-3; j_gene: TRBJ2-2; CDR3aa: ASSFSHTGELF
v_gene: TRBV7-7; j_gene: TRBJ2-5; CDR3aa: ASSLAGLPKETQY
v_gene: TRBV7-9; j_gene: TRBJ2-1; CDR3aa: ASRGASGIIEQF
v_gene: TRBV7-3; j_gene: TRBJ2-1; CDR3aa: ASSPGQSGGSYNEQF
v_gene: TRBV6-5; j_gene: TRBJ1-2; CDR3aa: ASSYSSGANYGYT
v_gene: TRBV19; j_gene: TRBJ2-7; CDR3aa: ASSINALASGKPYEQY
v_gene: TRBV19; j_gene: TRBJ2-7; CDR3aa: ASSDVAGALYEQY
v_gene: TRBV27; j_gene: TRBJ1-2; CDR3aa: ASSNYYGYT
v_gene: TRBV30; j_gene: TRBJ2-5; CDR3aa: ALGQGGETQY
v_gene: TRBV5-6; j_gene: TRBJ2-2; CDR3aa: ASSSTGVVGELF